This T cell receptor (beta chain) came from a study of shared clonotypes between healthy human individuals. This clone was found a few times. The antigen remains undetermined. The authors ran the assay at deep level. The data were produced by immunoSEQ multiplex PCR, yet TCRdb's version contains in-frame clones alone and is incomplete. This sample has approximately 980,000 clones, with more than 75% found just once. The CDR3 has 15 amino acids. Between the trimmed V and J ends, which lost 1 base and 0 bases, there was a span of 9 bases. Germline CDR1 SGHRS, CDR2 YFSETQ. General study points: Sequencing depth was a factor that was expected to affect clonotype sharing among donors. Incompleteness in sorted-subset sequencing, despite large depth, was shown by rarefaction.

The clonotype was recovered from a man younger than 35 in good health. The V gene is TRBV5-1, the J gene TRBJ2-3; no definite D call. The sequenced sample was memory CD4+ T cells sorted from blood. The subset denotes: CD45RA-negative fraction. CDR3 protein: CASSLRASSTDTQYF. CDR3 sequence (DNA): TGCGCCAGCAGCTTGAGGGCTTCTAGCACAGATACGCAGTATTTT.